Following are 22 T cell receptor beta chains from one sample sequenced in a study of glioma-infiltrating T cells after dendritic cell vaccination. Assay used: immunoSEQ multiplex PCR; TCRdb lists only in-frame clones, some missing. The sample holds fewer than 85,000 clones, around nine tenths seen once. Source: blood, taken before dendritic cell vaccination. These TCRs come from a human donor with glioblastoma.

The chain combines TRBV5-1 with TRBJ2-7; D may be TRBD2 (5 bases). This CDR3 is built from 13 residues. Germline-derived CDR1 and CDR2 are SGHRS and YFSETQ. With 6 bases removed from V and 4 bases from J, the gap between germline ends came to 14 bases. This CDR3 reads CASKSGRVYEQYF. As DNA, the CDR3 is TGCGCCAGCAAGAGCGGAAGGGTTTACGAGCAGTACTTC. Full variable domain (missing parts from reference TRBV5-1 and TRBJ2-7): KAGVTQTPRYLIKTRGQQVTLSCSPISGHRSVSWYQQTPGQGLQFLFEYFSETQRNKGNFPGRFSGRQFSNSRSEMNVSTLELGDSALYLCASKSGRVYEQYFGPGTRLTVT.

This clone occurred once. The chain employs TRBV7-6 and TRBJ2-2, with 7 bases matching TRBD1. The CDR3 consists of 17 residues. The junction had 7 bases not matched to a gene; V was cut back by 2 bases and J by 1 base. CDR1 and CDR2 from the germline V gene are SGHVS and FNYEAQ. DNA for the CDR3: TGTGCCAGCAGCTTACCACCTTCAGGGGGGAACACCGGGGAGCTGTTTTTT. It translates to CASSLPPSGGNTGELFF.

This clone was picked up a small number of times. The chain couples TRBV5-1 to TRBJ1-1; D gene unclear. Trimming removed 0 bases from V and 3 bases from J, with 6 bases in between. The length of the CDR3 is 13 residues. Germline loops: CDR1 SGHRS, CDR2 YFSETQ. The CDR3, as DNA: TGCGCCAGCAGCTTGGAAGCTGACACTGAAGCTTTCTTT. The encoded protein is CASSLEADTEAFF. Supplemented by reference TRBV5-1 and TRBJ1-1, the full variable domain reads KAGVTQTPRYLIKTRGQQVTLSCSPISGHRSVSWYQQTPGQGLQFLFEYFSETQRNKGNFPGRFSGRQFSNSRSEMNVSTLELGDSALYLCASSLEADTEAFFGQGTRLTVV.

V and J are TRBV9 and TRBJ2-3; TRBD1 agrees at 9 bases. This CDR3 has 14 amino acids. Germline lookup yields CDR1 SGDLS and CDR2 YYNGEE. V lost 4 bases and J lost 4; bases outside the gene matches: 4. The CDR3 sequence: CASSSRTGADTQYF. CDR3 in DNA: TGTGCCAGCAGCTCTAGGACAGGGGCAGATACGCAGTATTTT.

This rearrangement joins TRBV6-5 to TRBJ1-5, with 8 bases aligning to TRBD1. Trimming cost V 5 bases and J 6 bases; bases outside gene matches: 6. The germline V gene has CDR1 MNHEY and CDR2 SVGAGI. There are 14 residues in the CDR3. For the CDR3, the DNA is TGTGCCAGCAGTAGAGGACAGGGTGGTCAGCCCCAGCATTTT. Its protein is CASSRGQGGQPQHF.

This chain uses TRBV5-4 with TRBJ2-2; 8 positions match TRBD1. This CDR3 comprises 14 residues. Losses at the gene ends were 3 bases for V and 5 bases for J; bases not matched to a gene: 3. The V gene's germline CDR1 is SGHNT and CDR2 YYREEE (reference sequence). The CDR3: CASSSGQGTGELFF. The CDR3 region has the DNA TGTGCCAGCAGCTCCGGACAGGGAACCGGGGAGCTGTTTTTT. The full variable domain, its missing parts supplied by reference TRBV5-4 and TRBJ2-2, is ETGVTQSPTHLIKTRGQQVTLRCSSQSGHNTVSWYQQALGQGPQFIFQYYREEENGRGNFPPRFSGLQFPNYSSELNVNALELDDSALYLCASSSGQGTGELFFGEGSRLTVL.

This chain connects TRBV11-2 to TRBJ1-1, with a tentative D call TRBD1 (5 bases). Germline assignment: CDR1 SGHAT and CDR2 FQNNGV. V lost 8 bases to trimming and J lost 2 bases, with 15 bases between them. The CDR3 runs 14 residues. CDR3: CASGGETVNTEAFF. The CDR3 DNA follows: TGTGCCAGCGGGGGGGAGACTGTTAACACTGAAGCTTTCTTT.

The gene calls are TRBV7-9 and TRBJ2-1; 13 bases align to TRBD2. The junction had 7 bases not matched to a gene; V was cut back by 5 bases and J by 6 bases. This CDR3 is 16 amino acids long. Germline CDR1 and CDR2: SEHNR and FQNEAQ (reference sequence). The DNA for the CDR3 is TGTGCCAGCAGCGCGGGGACTAGCGGGGTCAGCAATGAGCAGTTCTTC. It is translated as CASSAGTSGVSNEQFF. Based on the CDR3 plus reference TRBV7-9 and TRBJ2-1, the full variable domain is DTGVSQNPRHKITKRGQNVTFRCDPISEHNRLYWYRQTLGQGPEFLTYFQNEAQLEKSRLLSDRFSAERPKGSFSTLEIQRTEQGDSAMYLCASSAGTSGVSNEQFFGPGTRLTVL.

The J gene is TRBJ2-7, the V gene TRBV19; D possibly corresponds to TRBD2 (6 bases). The V gene lost 4 bases and the J gene lost 3 bases, with 10 bases spanning the gap. The CDR3 covers 13 residues. CDR1 and CDR2 (germline): LNHDA, SQIVND (reference sequence). This chain's CDR3 is CASSSGVFYEQYF. Here the CDR3 DNA reads TGTGCCAGTAGTAGCGGGGTTTTCTACGAGCAGTACTTC. Full variable domain (rest looked up from reference TRBV19 and TRBJ2-7): DGGITQSPKYLFRKEGQNVTLSCEQNLNHDAMYWYRQDPGQGLRLIYYSQIVNDFQKGDIAEGYSVSREKKESFPLTVTSAQKNPTAFYLCASSSGVFYEQYFGPGTRLTVT.

This clone was counted a single time. A junction boundary mismatches the germline segment, possibly from a read error. Other nucleotide sequences from this sample produce the same CDR3. This rearrangement joins TRBV11-3 to TRBJ2-2; D is perhaps TRBD2 (6 bases). Germline CDR1 SGHNT, CDR2 YENEEA. There are 16 residues in the CDR3. The CDR3 loop is CASSSTPGEHTGELFF. The CDR3, as DNA: TGTGCCAGCAGCTCGACACCGGGGGAACACACCGGGGAGCTGTTCTTT.

This clone was picked up one time. V usage is TRBV20-1 and J usage is TRBJ1-1; unclear D gene. The CDR3 has 10 amino acids. Germline lookup yields CDR1 DFQATT and CDR2 SNEGSKA (reference sequence). Trimming took 5 bases from V and 8 from J, leaving 9 bases between them. This CDR3 is CSAVLGEAFF. For the CDR3, the DNA is TGCAGTGCTGTGCTCGGGGAAGCTTTCTTT.

This clone was recorded once. The chain is built from TRBV10-3 and TRBJ1-2, with D hard to call. CDR3 size: 11 residues. V was cut by 10 bases and J by 14 bases, with 20 bases left in between. Germline V gene sequence: CDR1 ENHRY, CDR2 SYGVKD. The CDR3 spells CATGPPAYHTF. The CDR3 DNA follows: TGTGCCACAGGCCCGCCGGCTTACCATACCTTC.

The chain joins TRBV7-9 to TRBJ2-7; tentatively, D is TRBD1 (5 bases). This CDR3 region has 11 residues. Germline-derived CDR1 and CDR2 are SEHNR and FQNEAQ (reference sequence). V lost 3 bases and J lost 7, with 7 bases in between. The DNA for the CDR3 is TGTGCCAGCAGCTTCAGGGAAGAGCAGTACTTC. Protein product: CASSFREEQYF.

There are a few counts of this clone. V usage is TRBV6-1 and J usage is TRBJ1-6; 7 bases map to TRBD1. Germline CDR1 and CDR2: MNHNS and SASEGT. The CDR3 loop spans 15 amino acids. V lost 1 base and J lost 10; bases outside the gene matches: 7. Written as DNA, the CDR3 is TGTGCCAGCAGTGAAGACAGGGGCAGGGAATCACCCCTCCACTTT. The encoded protein is CASSEDRGRESPLHF.

CDR3 in DNA: TGTGCCAGCAGCGTAGGAGGGCGGGGGGTATTTACGCAGTATTTT. Protein: CASSVGGRGVFTQYF. The chain carries TRBV9 and TRBJ2-3; TRBD2 agrees at 8 bases. The germline gives CDR1 SGDLS, CDR2 YYNGEE. Trimming removed 0 bases from V and 8 bases from J; junction bases left unmatched: 8. This CDR3 region has 15 residues.

The gene calls are TRBV19 and TRBJ1-5, with 9 bases lining up with TRBD1. J gave up 2 bases and V 2 bases, and 7 bases lay outside the gene matches. Germline CDR1 reads LNHDA; CDR2 reads SQIVND (reference sequence). This CDR3 is built from 17 residues. CDR3 sequence: CASSIPGQGFGNQPQHF. CDR3 nucleotide sequence: TGTGCCAGTAGTATACCGGGACAGGGCTTCGGCAATCAGCCCCAGCATTTT.

V gene TRBV19 combines with J gene TRBJ2-1, with TRBD1 matching over 8 bases. From germline, CDR1 is LNHDA and CDR2 SQIVND (reference sequence). There are 16 residues in the CDR3. The V and J ends lost 3 bases and 13 bases, in that order; junction bases with no gene match: 17. CDR3 loop: CASSIRQGARIVGQFF. The CDR3, as DNA: TGTGCCAGTAGTATCCGTCAGGGGGCCCGTATAGTTGGTCAGTTCTTC.

The genes are TRBV7-8 and TRBJ2-7; no clear D gene. The CDR3 runs 14 residues. Trimming cost V 1 base and J 2 bases, with 9 bases left between them. Germline V gene sequence: CDR1 SGHVS, CDR2 FQNEAQ. CDR3 coding DNA: TGTGCCAGCAGCTTAGACAGAATGGCCTACGAGCAGTACTTC. Translation: CASSLDRMAYEQYF.

The chain is built from TRBV4-2 and TRBJ2-7; TRBD2 agrees at 14 bases. The germline V gene encodes CDR1 LGHNA and CDR2 YNFKEQ. The CDR3 contains 16 residues. J was trimmed by 4 bases and V by 2 bases; bases with no gene match: 4. As DNA, the CDR3 is TGTGCCAGCAGCCAATCGGGACTAGCGGGAGCTTACGAGCAGTACTTC. Its protein is CASSQSGLAGAYEQYF.

This clone was detected once. This rearrangement joins TRBV30 to TRBJ1-1; 7 bases match TRBD1. Germline CDR1 is GTSNPN and CDR2 is SVGIG (reference sequence). The CDR3 is made up of 12 amino acids. Trimming cost V 5 bases and J 10 bases; bases outside gene matches: 10. Here the CDR3 reads CAWGRGRGGAFF. The CDR3 DNA is TGTGCCTGGGGAAGGGGGCGGGGGGGAGCTTTCTTT.

This clone was detected a few times. The rearrangement uses TRBV9 and TRBJ2-1; tentatively, D is TRBD2 (5 bases). CDR3 length: 14 residues. With 4 bases removed from V and 9 bases from J, the gap between germline ends came to 17 bases. Looked up from germline, CDR1 is SGDLS and CDR2 is YYNGEE. For the CDR3, the DNA is TGTGCCAGCAGCCCAAGGACCGAGGGCGGTGAGCAGTTCTTC. This encodes CASSPRTEGGEQFF.

CDR3 region: CASSSPGTVPEAFF. The CDR3 nucleotides read TGTGCCAGCAGCTCTCCCGGGACAGTCCCTGAAGCTTTCTTT. The rearrangement uses TRBV7-9 and TRBJ1-1; the match to TRBD1 covers 7 bases. Germline assignment: CDR1 SEHNR and CDR2 FQNEAQ (reference sequence). The CDR3 consists of 14 residues. V gave up 4 bases and J gave up 6 bases; unmatched junction bases: 8.